This entry lists 21 T cell receptor beta chains sequenced from one sample in a study of cytomegalovirus exposure and HLA in healthy donors. The PCR ran on 60 Vbeta and 13 Jbeta primers. Assay used: immunoSEQ multiplex PCR; TCRdb lists only in-frame clones, some missing. The table includes approximately 150,000 clones, roughly 65% detected once. The sample consisted of PBMCs. These TCRs come from a man in his fifties or sixties in good health and CMV-seronegative.

The genes are TRBV27 and TRBJ2-1; perhaps TRBD1 as D (9 bases). The V end lost 0 bases, the J end lost 4 bases, and 16 bases lay between the germline ends. This CDR3 region has 17 residues. CDR1 and CDR2 (germline): MNHEY, SMNVEV (reference sequence). The CDR3 is CASSLSGQGGGYNEQFF. CDR3 DNA sequence: TGTGCCAGCAGTTTATCGGGACAGGGCGGGGGGTACAATGAGCAGTTCTTC.

Here the CDR3 DNA reads TGTGCCAGCAGTTTTAGGAGAGGTACTGAAGCTTTCTTT. It specifies CASSFRRGTEAFF. The chain has TRBV28 and TRBJ1-1; D is undetermined. Trimming removed 3 bases at V and 5 bases at J, with 10 bases between. Germline assignment: CDR1 MDHEN and CDR2 SYDVKM. The CDR3 is 13 amino acids.

The rearrangement links TRBV9 to TRBJ1-3; D possibly corresponds to TRBD1 (5 bases). This CDR3 is built from 15 residues. Looked up from germline, CDR1 is SGDLS and CDR2 is YYNGEE. V lost 1 base, J lost 4 bases, and 12 bases lay in between. The CDR3 region is CASSVTAGGGNTIYF. CDR3 DNA sequence: TGTGCCAGCAGCGTAACTGCGGGGGGAGGAAACACCATATATTTT. The complete variable domain, with remaining parts taken from reference TRBV9 and TRBJ1-3, reads DSGVTQTPKHLITATGQRVTLRCSPRSGDLSVYWYQQSLDQGLQFLIQYYNGEERAKGNILERFSAQQFPDLHSELNLSSLELGDSALYFCASSVTAGGGNTIYFGEGSWLTVV.

V and J are TRBV7-9 and TRBJ1-2; D gene uncertain. The CDR3 is 13 residues long. Deletions cut 6 bases from V and 3 bases from J, with 11 bases between. From germline, CDR1 is SEHNR and CDR2 FQNEAQ (reference sequence). This CDR3 reads CASSLTGYYGYTF. CDR3 in DNA: TGTGCCAGCAGTCTAACGGGGTACTATGGCTACACCTTC.

V and J are TRBV7-9 and TRBJ1-1; the match to TRBD1 covers 9 bases. The CDR3 has 14 residues. Trimming cost V 2 bases and J 3 bases; bases outside gene matches: 1. Per the germline V gene, CDR1 is SEHNR and CDR2 is FQNEAQ (reference sequence). CDR3 nucleotides: TGTGCCAGCAGCTTACGGACAGGGGACACTGAAGCTTTCTTT. This codes for CASSLRTGDTEAFF.

V gene TRBV30 combines with J gene TRBJ2-7, with 8 positions matching TRBD1. This CDR3 comprises 14 residues. The germline gives CDR1 GTSNPN, CDR2 SVGIG (reference sequence). J gave up 0 bases and V 7 bases, and 8 bases lay outside the gene matches. DNA for the CDR3: TGTGCCTCGCAATACAGGGGGACCTCCTACGAGCAGTACTTC. It is translated as CASQYRGTSYEQYF. Filled out from reference TRBV30 and TRBJ2-7, the complete variable domain reads SQTIHQWPATLVQPVGSPLSLECTVEGTSNPNLYWYRQAAGRGLQLLFYSVGIGQISSEVPQNLSASRPQDRQFILSSKKLLLSDSGFYLCASQYRGTSYEQYFGPGTRLTVT.

In its sample, this clone was seen once. The same CDR3 arises from other DNA sequences in this sample as well. The rearrangement links TRBV5-1 to TRBJ1-1, with 8 bases that match TRBD1. Germline assignment: CDR1 SGHRS and CDR2 YFSETQ. This CDR3 has 14 residues. Trimming took 2 bases from V and 3 from J; bases not matched to a gene: 3. The CDR3 DNA reads as TGCGCCAGCAGCTTAACAGGGGGGTACACTGAAGCTTTCTTT. Translated, it gives CASSLTGGYTEAFF.

The CDR3 region has the DNA TGCGCCAGCAGCTCAACAGGGGACCCTAATGAAAAACTGTTTTTT. The encoded protein is CASSSTGDPNEKLFF. V gene TRBV5-1 combines with J gene TRBJ1-4; 7 nucleotides line up with TRBD1. Trimming took 3 bases from V and 3 from J; bases not matched to a gene: 5. Germline-derived CDR1 and CDR2 are SGHRS and YFSETQ. The CDR3 extends over 15 amino acids.

The V call is TRBV19, the J call TRBJ1-1; D remains ambiguous. The CDR3 covers 13 residues. Germline V lookup: CDR1 LNHDA, CDR2 SQIVND (reference sequence). With 4 bases removed from V and 4 bases from J, the gap between germline ends came to 10 bases. The CDR3 DNA is TGTGCCAGTAGTACTCCCAGAGGCACTGAAGCTTTCTTT. Its translation is CASSTPRGTEAFF.

The J gene is TRBJ2-1, the V gene TRBV7-2, with a tentative D call TRBD2 (6 bases). Trimming took 4 bases from V and 0 from J, leaving 16 bases between them. CDR1 and CDR2 (germline): SGHTA, FQGNSA. The length of the CDR3 is 17 residues. The CDR3 nucleotides read TGTGCCAGCAGCTCGCCCTCAGGGAGGAACTCCTACAATGAGCAGTTCTTC. Translating gives CASSSPSGRNSYNEQFF.

The V and J genes are TRBV27 and TRBJ2-7; 7 bases fit TRBD2. The CDR3 contains 14 residues. The V segment lost 5 bases and the J segment 8 bases; nucleotides outside the gene matches: 12. The germline CDR1 and CDR2 sequences are MNHEY and SMNVEV (reference sequence). The CDR3 DNA reads as TGTGCCAGCAGTGCCCGGGACTACCGATTACAGCAGTACTTC. It codes for CASSARDYRLQQYF.

This clone came up once. The chain carries TRBV30 and TRBJ2-3; a weak D match, TRBD2 (6 bases). CDR3 length equals 13 residues. Trimming left V 4 bases short and J 5 bases short, with 13 bases between. The germline CDR1 and CDR2 sequences are GTSNPN and SVGIG (reference sequence). CDR3 DNA sequence: TGTGCCTGGACAGAGGGGCGGGAAGATACGCAGTATTTT. The encoded protein is CAWTEGREDTQYF.

This clone has just a few counts. The J gene is TRBJ2-5, the V gene TRBV14; weak D call: TRBD2 (5 bases). The length of the CDR3 is 16 residues. Trimming took off 4 bases at V and 7 bases at J, with 22 bases between the two ends. CDR1 and CDR2 (germline): SGHDN, FVKESK. CDR3 region: CASSPGSTGQRRTQYF. In DNA, the CDR3 is TGTGCCAGCAGCCCGGGGAGCACCGGCCAAAGGAGGACCCAGTACTTC. Full variable domain (missing parts from reference TRBV14 and TRBJ2-5): EAGVTQFPSHSVIEKGQTVTLRCDPISGHDNLYWYRRVMGKEIKFLLHFVKESKQDESGMPNNRFLAERTGGTYSTLKVQPAELEDSGVYFCASSPGSTGQRRTQYFGPGTRLLVL.

V is TRBV5-4 and J is TRBJ2-3; tentatively, D is TRBD2 (6 bases). CDR1 SGHNT and CDR2 YYREEE come from the germline V gene (reference sequence). This CDR3 is 17 amino acids long. Trimming stripped 6 bases from V and 2 bases from J, with 22 bases between. CDR3 region: CASTNPKEGEDTDTQYF. The DNA for the CDR3 is TGTGCCAGCACCAATCCAAAAGAAGGGGAGGACACAGATACGCAGTATTTT.

The chain links TRBV12-5 to TRBJ2-3; a weak D match, TRBD2 (6 bases). Trimming left V 5 bases short and J 0 bases short, with 9 bases between. The germline gives CDR1 LGHNT, CDR2 FRNRAP. The CDR3 runs 14 residues. CDR3 in amino acids: CASGTSRSTDTQYF. DNA for the CDR3: TGTGCTAGTGGTACTAGCCGGAGCACAGATACGCAGTATTTT.

This clone was seen a handful of times. The rearrangement uses TRBV6-5 and TRBJ1-2, with 7 bases identical to TRBD1. The CDR3 is made up of 15 amino acids. CDR1 is MNHEY, CDR2 SVGAGI, per germline. J gave up 1 base and V 2 bases, and 4 bases lay outside the gene matches. Here the CDR3 reads CASSYTTGFNYGYTF. DNA of the CDR3: TGTGCCAGCAGTTACACGACAGGGTTTAACTATGGCTACACCTTC.

This clone showed up just a few times. The chain recombines TRBV7-3 with TRBJ2-3; a possible D gene is TRBD2 (6 bases). Germline CDR1 and CDR2: SGHTA and FQGTGA. The CDR3 has 15 amino acids. V was clipped by 0 bases and J by 2 bases, with 9 bases between them. CDR3: CASSLTSGATDTQYF. The CDR3 region has the DNA TGTGCCAGCAGCTTAACCTCGGGAGCCACAGATACGCAGTATTTT.

This clone came up a few times. The genes are TRBV7-6 and TRBJ2-1; D call uncertain. Germline-derived CDR1 and CDR2 are SGHVS and FNYEAQ. The CDR3 length is 13 residues. V shed 5 bases and J shed 4 bases, with 9 bases lying between them. CDR3 sequence: CASSPSRYNEQFF. In nucleotides, the CDR3 is TGTGCCAGCAGCCCCTCCAGGTACAATGAGCAGTTCTTC.

The chain links TRBV9 to TRBJ2-1; D is possibly TRBD2 (6 bases). Trimming removed 0 bases at V and 3 bases at J, with 13 bases between. The CDR3 runs to 16 residues. In germline, CDR1 is SGDLS, CDR2 YYNGEE. CDR3: CASSVVPHGSYNEQFF. CDR3 bases: TGTGCCAGCAGCGTAGTCCCACACGGGAGCTACAATGAGCAGTTCTTC.

V usage is TRBV29-1 and J usage is TRBJ2-6; 7 nucleotides match TRBD1. V shed 4 bases, J shed 1 base, and the junction held 7 bases outside the gene matches. The length of the CDR3 is 16 residues. Germline loops: CDR1 SQVTM, CDR2 ANQGSEA. CDR3 coding DNA: TGCAGCGTTGGAATGAACAGGGGATCTGGGGCCAACGTCCTGACTTTC. Residues: CSVGMNRGSGANVLTF.

The CDR3 DNA is TGTGCCAGCAGCTTAGGACTAGCCAATGAGCAGTTCTTC. It is translated as CASSLGLANEQFF. This chain uses TRBV7-3 with TRBJ2-1; TRBD2 matches at 8 bases. J was trimmed by 6 bases and V by 2 bases; bases with no gene match: 0. This CDR3 is built from 13 residues. Germline V lookup: CDR1 SGHTA, CDR2 FQGTGA.